This T cell receptor beta chain is drawn from a study of OX40 agonist ivuxolimab in advanced cancers. In the study overall: All patients had ivuxolimab intravenously every 2 weeks at 0.01 to 10 mg/kg. With a range of roughly 20 to 80, age averaged approximately 60 years, and 70% to 85% were male.

This clone was counted once. The antigen remains undetermined. Points from the study as a whole: Clonal expansion from baseline to week 6 occurred in both CD4+ and CD8+ T cells. CD8+ T cells (on average) carried more expanded clones than CD4+ T cells.

Libraries were prepared by immunoSEQ multiplex PCR; TCRdb keeps only in-frame clonotypes and omits some of them. This table holds over 70,000 clones, 60% to 80% found once. With 0 bases clipped from V and 6 bases from J, the junction kept 7 bases outside the gene matches. This CDR3 comprises 16 residues. Germline CDR1 LGHNA, CDR2 YSLEER. This receptor was identified in an adult with an advanced solid tumor such as melanoma, head and neck, liver or kidney cancer. The rearrangement uses TRBV4-3 and TRBJ1-2; 10 bases line up with TRBD1. The source material was CD4+ or CD8+ T cells sorted from blood, sampled in a trial of the OX40 agonist ivuxolimab. The CDR3: CASSQDFTGTGDGYTF. The CDR3 DNA reads TGCGCCAGCAGCCAAGATTTTACCGGGACAGGGGATGGCTACACCTTC.